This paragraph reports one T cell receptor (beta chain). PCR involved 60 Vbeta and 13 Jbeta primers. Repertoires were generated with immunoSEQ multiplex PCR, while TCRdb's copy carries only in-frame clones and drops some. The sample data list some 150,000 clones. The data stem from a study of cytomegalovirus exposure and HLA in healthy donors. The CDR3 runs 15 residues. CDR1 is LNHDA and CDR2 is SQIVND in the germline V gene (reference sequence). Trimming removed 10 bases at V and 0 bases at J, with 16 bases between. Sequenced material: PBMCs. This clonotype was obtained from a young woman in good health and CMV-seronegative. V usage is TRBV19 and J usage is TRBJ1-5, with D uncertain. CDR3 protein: CATQREGYSNQPQHF. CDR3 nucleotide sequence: TGTGCCACCCAGAGGGAAGGTTATAGCAATCAGCCCCAGCATTTT.